This record concerns one T cell receptor beta chain sequence. The protocol was immunoSEQ multiplex PCR, while the TCRdb copy is restricted to in-frame clones and leaves out a portion. This sample has about 25,000 clones; around 82% occur once, and the top ten carry about 1.8%. This record belongs to a study of blood T cell repertoires in COVID-19. The V and J ends lost 6 bases and 3 bases respectively, with 11 bases between them. There are 13 residues in the CDR3. The rearrangement joins TRBV12-3 or TRBV12-4 to TRBJ1-1, with a possible D match to TRBD1 (5 bases). The sequence came from an elderly man with active or convalescent COVID-19. Sequencing used peripheral blood. The CDR3 bases are TGTGCCAGCAGCAAGCAGGGTTACACTGAAGCTTTCTTT. Its protein is CASSKQGYTEAFF.